In its sample, the clone carrying this T cell receptor (beta chain) was seen a few times. The data derive from a study of Ad26.COV2.S vaccination and SARS-CoV-2 variants. Generated by immunoSEQ multiplex PCR, the TCRdb table keeps only in-frame clones and is missing some. This table holds hundreds of thousands of clones, around nine tenths found once. Treatment denoted: 15 to 20 received Ad26.COV2.S at low or high dose, single or two shots; roughly 5 received placebo; per-sample allocation not given. Collection of samples fell on day 63 after the first vaccine or placebo injection. This CDR3 comprises 11 residues. Germline CDR1 is MNHEY and CDR2 is SMNVEV (reference sequence). V was shortened by 0 bases and J by 4 bases, with 0 bases between the two germline ends.

The source of this sequence is a person aged 18 to 65 who received the Ad26.COV2.S COVID-19 vaccine or a placebo. J is TRBJ2-5 and V is TRBV27; D unresolved. The sample here was peripheral blood, taken in a trial of Ad26.COV2.S vaccine versus placebo. The CDR3 nucleotides read TGTGCCAGCAGTTTATCAGAGACCCAGTACTTC. Encoded protein: CASSLSETQYF.